This T cell receptor (beta chain) was retrieved from a study of blood T cell repertoires in COVID-19. Method: immunoSEQ multiplex PCR; TCRdb's copy keeps in-frame clones and lacks some. Among fewer than 350,000 clones, 85% were seen once, and the ten largest hold around 1.8%. The source is a woman younger than 45 who had been exposed to COVID-19. Sequencing was carried out using PBMCs or T cells enriched from blood (not recorded which).

Here the CDR3 DNA reads TGTGCCAGCAAGACAGGGGGAAAGGAAAAACTGTTTTTT. It specifies CASKTGGKEKLFF. V gene TRBV28 combines with J gene TRBJ1-4; 9 bases align to TRBD1. The ends lost 7 bases at V and 8 bases at J; junction bases unmatched: 5. Germline V lookup: CDR1 MDHEN, CDR2 SYDVKM. The CDR3 sequence is 13 residues long.